The rows below give T cell receptor beta chains drawn from one sample of a study of shared clonotypes between healthy human individuals. Method: immunoSEQ multiplex PCR; TCRdb's copy keeps in-frame clones and lacks some. Of about 2.1 million clones listed, about 92% are singletons. The sample consisted of naive CD8+ T cells from PBMCs. These receptors were taken from a man between 18 and 35 years old in good health. Some clones in this sample may be carry-over from other donors' samples. CDR3s include the opening cysteine and the closing phenylalanine or tryptophan. The order of the fields is V gene, J gene, clone size, CDR3 protein. Size tells how often a clone was seen (once, few, many) or the class of an expanded clone, and some rows leave it out.

v_gene: TRBV5-4; j_gene: TRBJ2-1; abundance: NA; CDR3aa: CASSLRPLRGQVGNYNEQFF
v_gene: TRBV7-2; j_gene: TRBJ2-3; abundance: NA; CDR3aa: CASSLVAGGSTDTQYF
v_gene: TRBV27; j_gene: TRBJ1-1; abundance: NA; CDR3aa: CASTPLLGLKNTEAFF
v_gene: TRBV11-2; j_gene: TRBJ2-3; abundance: NA; CDR3aa: CASSLRLAYTQYF
v_gene: TRBV7-9; j_gene: TRBJ2-1; abundance: NA; CDR3aa: CASSLAVLANYNEQFF
v_gene: TRBV6-5; j_gene: TRBJ1-6; abundance: NA; CDR3aa: CASRSSGAHPLHF
v_gene: TRBV15; j_gene: TRBJ2-5; abundance: NA; CDR3aa: CATSSRDEETQYF
v_gene: TRBV2; j_gene: TRBJ2-5; abundance: NA; CDR3aa: CASSDGPGETQYF
v_gene: TRBV18; j_gene: TRBJ2-2; abundance: NA; CDR3aa: CASSPSLAGPTGELFF
v_gene: TRBV4-2; j_gene: TRBJ2-7; abundance: once; CDR3aa: CASSQDGDPFSYEQYF
v_gene: TRBV7-9; j_gene: TRBJ2-7; abundance: NA; CDR3aa: CASSLVSVPFEQYF
v_gene: TRBV9; j_gene: TRBJ2-5; abundance: NA; CDR3aa: CASSALTGGSRETQYF
v_gene: TRBV28; j_gene: TRBJ2-7; abundance: NA; CDR3aa: CASTLLTGLGEQYF
v_gene: TRBV9; j_gene: TRBJ1-1; abundance: NA; CDR3aa: CASSVAWGDGGEAFF
v_gene: TRBV9; j_gene: TRBJ2-3; abundance: NA; CDR3aa: CASSLSETCRTDTQYF
v_gene: TRBV27; j_gene: TRBJ2-7; abundance: NA; CDR3aa: CASSYDNRDRNYEQYF
v_gene: TRBV7-9; j_gene: TRBJ2-1; abundance: NA; CDR3aa: CASSFGAGGHNEQFF
v_gene: TRBV28; j_gene: TRBJ2-5; abundance: NA; CDR3aa: CASRTRVAETQYF
v_gene: TRBV7-9; j_gene: TRBJ2-5; abundance: NA; CDR3aa: CASSSRGPETQYF
v_gene: TRBV27; j_gene: TRBJ2-2; abundance: NA; CDR3aa: CASSLSLYSGNTGELFF